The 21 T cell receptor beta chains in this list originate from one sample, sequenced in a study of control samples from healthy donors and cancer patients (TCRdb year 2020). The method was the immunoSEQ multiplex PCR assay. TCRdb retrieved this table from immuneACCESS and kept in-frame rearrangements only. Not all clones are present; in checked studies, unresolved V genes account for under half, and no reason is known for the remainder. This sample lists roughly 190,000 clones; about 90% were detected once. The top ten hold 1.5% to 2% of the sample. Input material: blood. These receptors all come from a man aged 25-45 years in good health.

The DNA of the CDR3 is TGCAGTGCCCAGACGGATACGCAGTATTTT. Amino acid sequence: CSAQTDTQYF. The chain uses TRBV20-1 and TRBJ2-3, with no clear D. The CDR3 contains 10 residues. V lost 6 bases and J lost 6, with 7 bases in between. Per the germline V gene, CDR1 is DFQATT and CDR2 is SNEGSKA (reference sequence).

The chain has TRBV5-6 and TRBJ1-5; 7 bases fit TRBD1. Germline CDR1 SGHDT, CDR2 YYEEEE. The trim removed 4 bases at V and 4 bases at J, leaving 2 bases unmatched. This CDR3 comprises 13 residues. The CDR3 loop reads CASSPGQNQPQHF. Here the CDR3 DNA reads TGTGCCAGCAGCCCGGGACAGAATCAGCCCCAGCATTTT.

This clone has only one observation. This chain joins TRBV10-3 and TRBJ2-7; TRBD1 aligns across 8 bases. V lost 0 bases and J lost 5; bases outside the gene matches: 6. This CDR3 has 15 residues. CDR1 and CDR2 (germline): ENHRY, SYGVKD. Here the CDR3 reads CAISESGQGIDEQYF. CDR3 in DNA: TGTGCCATCAGTGAGTCCGGACAGGGTATCGACGAGCAGTACTTC.

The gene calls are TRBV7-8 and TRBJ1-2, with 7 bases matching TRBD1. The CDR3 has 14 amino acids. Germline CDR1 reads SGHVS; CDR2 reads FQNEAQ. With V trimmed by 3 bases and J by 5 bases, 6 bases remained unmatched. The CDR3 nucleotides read TGTGCCAGCAGCTTCCAGACAGGGTCATATGGCTACACCTTC. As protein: CASSFQTGSYGYTF.

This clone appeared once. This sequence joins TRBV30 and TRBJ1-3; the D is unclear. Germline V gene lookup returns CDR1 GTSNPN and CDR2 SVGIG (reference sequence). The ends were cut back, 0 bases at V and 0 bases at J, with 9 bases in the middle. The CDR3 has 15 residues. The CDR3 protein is CAWSVMGISGNTIYF. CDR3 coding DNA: TGTGCCTGGAGTGTAATGGGAATCTCTGGAAACACCATATATTTT.

The CDR3 DNA reads as TGTGCCAGTAGTTGGGGATCGGGGGCGGGGGAGACCCAGTACTTC. It encodes CASSWGSGAGETQYF. The gene calls are TRBV19 and TRBJ2-5, with D perhaps assigned TRBD1 or TRBD2 (6 bases each). The V gene's germline CDR1 is LNHDA and CDR2 SQIVND (reference sequence). V was pared by 5 bases and J by 5 bases, with 18 bases between. The CDR3 runs 15 residues.

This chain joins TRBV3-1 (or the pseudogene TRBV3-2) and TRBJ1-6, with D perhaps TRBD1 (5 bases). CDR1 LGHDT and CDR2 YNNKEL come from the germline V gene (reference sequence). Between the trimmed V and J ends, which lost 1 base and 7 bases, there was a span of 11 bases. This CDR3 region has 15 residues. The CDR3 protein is CASSQGDSQNSPLHF. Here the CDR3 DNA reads TGTGCCAGCAGCCAAGGTGACAGCCAAAATTCACCCCTCCACTTT.

DNA of the CDR3: TGTGCCAGCAGCCGTAGGGGCTCTGGGGCCAACGTCCTGACTTTC. This gives the protein CASSRRGSGANVLTF. V gene TRBV5-4 combines with J gene TRBJ2-6; perhaps TRBD1 as D (5 bases). Germline CDR1 is SGHNT and CDR2 is YYREEE (reference sequence). Deletions cut 4 bases from V and 0 bases from J, with 8 bases between. The CDR3 extends over 15 amino acids.

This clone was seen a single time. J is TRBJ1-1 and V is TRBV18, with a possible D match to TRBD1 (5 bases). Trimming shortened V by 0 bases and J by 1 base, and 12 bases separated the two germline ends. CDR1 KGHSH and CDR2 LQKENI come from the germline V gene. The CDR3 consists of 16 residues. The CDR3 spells CASSPPRWQGNTEAFF. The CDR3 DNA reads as TGTGCCAGCTCACCACCGAGGTGGCAGGGGAACACTGAAGCTTTCTTT.

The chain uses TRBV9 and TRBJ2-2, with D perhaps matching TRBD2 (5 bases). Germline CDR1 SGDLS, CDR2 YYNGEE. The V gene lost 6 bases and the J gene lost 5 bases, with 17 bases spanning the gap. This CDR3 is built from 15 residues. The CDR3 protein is CASNSLASGTGELFF. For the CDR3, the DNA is TGTGCCAGCAATTCCCTAGCAAGTGGGACCGGGGAGCTGTTTTTT.

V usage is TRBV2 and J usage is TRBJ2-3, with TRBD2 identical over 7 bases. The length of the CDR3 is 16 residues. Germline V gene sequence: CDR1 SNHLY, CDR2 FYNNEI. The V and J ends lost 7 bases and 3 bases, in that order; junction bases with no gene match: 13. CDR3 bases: TGTGCCAGCAAATCGAGAACGGGGGGTATAACAGATACGCAGTATTTT. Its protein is CASKSRTGGITDTQYF.

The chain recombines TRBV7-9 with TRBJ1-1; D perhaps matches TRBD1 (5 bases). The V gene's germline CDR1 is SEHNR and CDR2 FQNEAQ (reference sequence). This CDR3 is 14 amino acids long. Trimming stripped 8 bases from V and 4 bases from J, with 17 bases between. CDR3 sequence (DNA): TGTGCCAGCCGCCCGGGGGGGAGAGGCACTGAAGCTTTCTTT. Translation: CASRPGGRGTEAFF.

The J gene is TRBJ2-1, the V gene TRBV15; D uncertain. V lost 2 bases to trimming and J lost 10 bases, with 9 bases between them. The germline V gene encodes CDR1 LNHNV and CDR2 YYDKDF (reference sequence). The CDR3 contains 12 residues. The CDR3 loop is CATSRHGGEQFF. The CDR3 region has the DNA TGTGCCACCAGCAGACACGGTGGGGAGCAGTTCTTC.

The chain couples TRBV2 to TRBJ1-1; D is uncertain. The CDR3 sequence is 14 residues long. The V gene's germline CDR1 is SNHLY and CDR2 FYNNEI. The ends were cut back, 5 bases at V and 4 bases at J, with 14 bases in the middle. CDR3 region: CASSPNGGSTEAFF. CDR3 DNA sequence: TGTGCCAGCAGTCCTAATGGAGGGAGCACTGAAGCTTTCTTT.

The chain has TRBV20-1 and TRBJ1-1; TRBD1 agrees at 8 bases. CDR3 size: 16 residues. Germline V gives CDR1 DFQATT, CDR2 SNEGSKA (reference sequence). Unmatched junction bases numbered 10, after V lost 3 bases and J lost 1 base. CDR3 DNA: TGCAGTGCTAGTTCGCCTTCCGGGACAGGGAACACTGAAGCTTTCTTT. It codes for CSASSPSGTGNTEAFF.

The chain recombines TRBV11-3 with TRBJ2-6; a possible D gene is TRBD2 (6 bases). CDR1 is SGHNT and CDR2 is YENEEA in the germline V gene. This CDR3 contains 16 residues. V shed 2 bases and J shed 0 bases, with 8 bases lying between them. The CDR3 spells CASSLLGGSGANVLTF. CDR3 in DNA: TGTGCCAGCAGCTTACTCGGGGGCTCTGGGGCCAACGTCCTGACTTTC.

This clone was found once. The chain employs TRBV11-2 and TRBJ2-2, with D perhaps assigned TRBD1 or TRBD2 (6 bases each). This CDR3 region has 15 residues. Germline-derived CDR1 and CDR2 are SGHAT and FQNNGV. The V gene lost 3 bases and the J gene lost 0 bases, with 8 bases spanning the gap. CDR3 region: CASSLGGANTGELFF. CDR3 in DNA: TGTGCCAGCAGCTTGGGGGGCGCGAACACCGGGGAGCTGTTTTTT.

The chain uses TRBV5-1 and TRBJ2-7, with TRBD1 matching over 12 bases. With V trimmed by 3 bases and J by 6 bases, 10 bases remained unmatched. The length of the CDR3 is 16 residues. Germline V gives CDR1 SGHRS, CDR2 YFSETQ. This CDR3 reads CASSWRPGQGAVEQYF. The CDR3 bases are TGCGCCAGCAGCTGGAGGCCGGGACAGGGGGCGGTCGAGCAGTACTTC.

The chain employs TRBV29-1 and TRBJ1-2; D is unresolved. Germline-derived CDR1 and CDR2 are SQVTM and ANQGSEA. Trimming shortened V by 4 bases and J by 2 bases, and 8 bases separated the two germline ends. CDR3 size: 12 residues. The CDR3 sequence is CSVGFGNYGYTF. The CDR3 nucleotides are TGCAGCGTTGGGTTTGGGAACTATGGCTACACCTTC.

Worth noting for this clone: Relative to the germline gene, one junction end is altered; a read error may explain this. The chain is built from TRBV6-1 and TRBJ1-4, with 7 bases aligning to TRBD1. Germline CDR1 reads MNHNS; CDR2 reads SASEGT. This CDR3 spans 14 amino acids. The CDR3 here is CASREDRVVEKLFF. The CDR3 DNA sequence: TGTGCCAGCAGAGAAGACAGGGTCGTTGAAAAACTGTTTTTT.

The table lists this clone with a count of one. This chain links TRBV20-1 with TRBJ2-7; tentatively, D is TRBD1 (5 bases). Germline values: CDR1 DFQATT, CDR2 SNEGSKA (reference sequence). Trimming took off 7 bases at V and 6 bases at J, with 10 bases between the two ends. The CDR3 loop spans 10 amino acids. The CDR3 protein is CSVAGSEQYF. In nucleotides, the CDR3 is TGCAGTGTCGCAGGGTCCGAGCAGTACTTC.